The entry below gives a single T cell receptor (beta chain) sequence along with its context. TCRdb's copy holds only in-frame clones and misses some; the assay was immunoSEQ multiplex PCR. The repertoire holds more than 110,000 clones, roughly nine tenths seen once, with more than 3% in the top ten. Trimming took off 6 bases at V and 0 bases at J, with 18 bases between the two ends. This CDR3 is built from 18 residues. Germline CDR1 SNHLY, CDR2 FYNNEI. This record comes from a study of T cell responses to AZD1222 COVID-19 vaccine. The TCR originated in an adult in good health. The source material was peripheral blood, sampled on day 0 of AZD1222 vaccination. The chain links TRBV2 to TRBJ1-6; D is possibly TRBD1 (6 bases). The CDR3 nucleotides read TGTGCCAGCAGGGACACGGGGGGCCAGAGCTCCTATAATTCACCCCTCCACTTT. Translation gives CASRDTGGQSSYNSPLHF.